This T cell receptor (beta chain) stems from a study of cytomegalovirus exposure and HLA in healthy donors. Germline CDR1 SGHNT, CDR2 YYREEE (reference sequence). Germline trimming cut 4 bases from V and 6 bases from J; bases unmatched to any gene: 10. The CDR3 consists of 17 residues. PCR used 60 Vbeta primers and 13 Jbeta primers. The method was immunoSEQ multiplex PCR; TCRdb's version includes in-frame clones alone and lacks a portion of them. The sample records more than 70,000 clones, approximately 83% being singletons. The rearrangement uses TRBV5-4 and TRBJ2-1; 13 nucleotides line up with TRBD2. The sequenced sample consisted of PBMCs. The sequence was obtained from a man aged 40-50 years in good health and CMV-seronegative. CDR3 residues: CASSPTSGGASVNEQFF. Written as DNA, the CDR3 is TGTGCCAGCAGCCCTACTAGCGGGGGGGCCAGTGTCAATGAGCAGTTCTTC.